The rows below give T cell receptor beta chains drawn from one sample of a study of T-cell memory formation after mild COVID-19. TCRdb reprocessed the 5' RACE reads with MiXCR, giving one entry per CDR3 protein. The sample consists of 90,000 to 130,000 distinct CDR3 sequences, 18% of them appearing once. Sequenced: PBMCs or a T cell subset sorted from them (not recorded which). These receptor sequences come from a man aged 18 to 30 who had mild COVID-19 (a few samples of this study predate the infection). Cell type and time point are not known. Both conserved end residues are part of each CDR3. Not every row has a clone size; where given, it reads once, few, many or a size class.

v_call: TRBV4-1
clone_size: -
cdr3_aa: CASSQGRGWYNEQFF

v_call: TRBV9
clone_size: few
cdr3_aa: CASSRTGISYEQYF

v_call: TRBV5-1
clone_size: -
cdr3_aa: CASRERLAGNEQFF

v_call: TRBV28
clone_size: -
cdr3_aa: CASSWGGQGEAFF

v_call: TRBV27
clone_size: few
cdr3_aa: CASSYTGNYNSPLHF

v_call: TRBV28
clone_size: -
cdr3_aa: CASKTGDGLEAFF

v_call: TRBV7-2
clone_size: -
cdr3_aa: CASSLGPGGTQYF

v_call: TRBV7-3
clone_size: -
cdr3_aa: CASSSKRSTPGDTQYF

v_call: TRBV4-2
clone_size: -
cdr3_aa: CASSQDVGKAKNIQYF

v_call: TRBV5-1
clone_size: once
cdr3_aa: CARIYPATGGSNQPQHF

v_call: TRBV5-1
clone_size: few
cdr3_aa: CASSGGTALQETQYF

v_call: TRBV6-1
clone_size: few
cdr3_aa: CASSEIAGGPRSAGELFF

v_call: TRBV7-2
clone_size: -
cdr3_aa: CASSLAYRSNEQFF

v_call: TRBV7-3
clone_size: few
cdr3_aa: CAIRSPGTAYSNQPQHF

v_call: TRBV18
clone_size: -
cdr3_aa: CASSPAPSVIAKNIQYF

v_call: TRBV9
clone_size: -
cdr3_aa: CASSPGVAYEQYF

v_call: TRBV20-1
clone_size: few
cdr3_aa: CSARDTGTKETQYF

v_call: TRBV4-1
clone_size: -
cdr3_aa: CASSQDRQGNSPLHF

v_call: TRBV12-3/TRBV12-4
clone_size: -
cdr3_aa: CASSLSPLGQFF

v_call: TRBV5-1
clone_size: few
cdr3_aa: CASSPAQGNTQYF

v_call: TRBV7-2
clone_size: -
cdr3_aa: CASSLLAATDTQYF

v_call: TRBV3-1
clone_size: -
cdr3_aa: CASSQGSRGVYEQYF

v_call: TRBV6-6
clone_size: -
cdr3_aa: CASTNRGNSNQPQHF

v_call: TRBV4-2
clone_size: -
cdr3_aa: CASSQVSLTSTDTQYF

v_call: TRBV20-1
clone_size: -
cdr3_aa: CSARPPSGGEQFF

v_call: TRBV18
clone_size: once
cdr3_aa: CASSEASQGEAFF

v_call: TRBV7-2
clone_size: few
cdr3_aa: CASSLGQTYGYTF

v_call: TRBV20-1
clone_size: -
cdr3_aa: CSAIGDTVNTEAFF

v_call: TRBV10-3
clone_size: -
cdr3_aa: CAISGRDRDNSPLHF

v_call: TRBV20-1
clone_size: -
cdr3_aa: CSASGQGGSTDTQYF

v_call: TRBV5-1
clone_size: many
cdr3_aa: CASSLRQGRNTEAFF

v_call: TRBV7-8
clone_size: many
cdr3_aa: CASSLDEVSKNIQYF

v_call: TRBV5-6
clone_size: few
cdr3_aa: CASSWGGADTQYF

v_call: TRBV25-1
clone_size: few
cdr3_aa: CASSGSGTALEEQFF

v_call: TRBV4-1
clone_size: few
cdr3_aa: CASSQDPGVTEAFF

v_call: TRBV25-1
clone_size: many
cdr3_aa: CASTGERGGNQPQHF

v_call: TRBV29-1
clone_size: -
cdr3_aa: CSVGIGASGNQPQHF

v_call: TRBV5-1
clone_size: few
cdr3_aa: CASSRVSYEQYF

v_call: TRBV5-1
clone_size: few
cdr3_aa: CASSLVTGGSGANVLTF

v_call: TRBV6-6
clone_size: few
cdr3_aa: CASSYGDSYFTDTQYF

v_call: TRBV10-3
clone_size: few
cdr3_aa: CAISDPIEQFF

v_call: TRBV5-1
clone_size: -
cdr3_aa: CASSLLAGSYNEQFF